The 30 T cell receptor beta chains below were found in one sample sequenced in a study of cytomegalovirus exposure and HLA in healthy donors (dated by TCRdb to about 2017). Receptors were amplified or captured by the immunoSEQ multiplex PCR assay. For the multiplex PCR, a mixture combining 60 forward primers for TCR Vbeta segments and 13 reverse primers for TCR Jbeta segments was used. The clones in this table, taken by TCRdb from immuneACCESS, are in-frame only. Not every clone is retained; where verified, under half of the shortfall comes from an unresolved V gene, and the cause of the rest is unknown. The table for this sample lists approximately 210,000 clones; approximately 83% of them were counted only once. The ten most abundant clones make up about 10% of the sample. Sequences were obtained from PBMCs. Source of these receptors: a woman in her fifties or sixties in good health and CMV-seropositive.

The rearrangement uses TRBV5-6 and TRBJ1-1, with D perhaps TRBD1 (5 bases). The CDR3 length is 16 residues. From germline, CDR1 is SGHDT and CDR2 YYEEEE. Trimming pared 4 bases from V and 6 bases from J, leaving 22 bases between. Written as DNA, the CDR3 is TGTGCCAGCAGCCGTAGGGGTTCTGGGTTAGTAGCTGAAGCTTTCTTT. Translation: CASSRRGSGLVAEAFF. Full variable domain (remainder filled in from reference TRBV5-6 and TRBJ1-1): DAGVTQSPTHLIKTRGQQVTLRCSPKSGHDTVSWYQQALGQGPQFIFQYYEEEERQRGNFPDRFSGHQFPNYSSELNVNALLLGDSALYLCASSRRGSGLVAEAFFGQGTRLTVV.

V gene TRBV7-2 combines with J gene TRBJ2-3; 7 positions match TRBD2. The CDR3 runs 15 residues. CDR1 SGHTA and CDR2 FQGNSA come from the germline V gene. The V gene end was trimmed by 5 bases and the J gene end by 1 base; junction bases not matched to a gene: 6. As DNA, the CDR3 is TGTGCCAGCAGCCTAAGCGGGGTGCGCACAGATACGCAGTATTTT. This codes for CASSLSGVRTDTQYF.

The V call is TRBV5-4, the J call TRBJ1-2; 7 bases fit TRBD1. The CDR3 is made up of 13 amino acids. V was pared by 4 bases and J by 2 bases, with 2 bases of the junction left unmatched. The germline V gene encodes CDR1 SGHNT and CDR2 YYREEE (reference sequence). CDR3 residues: CASSPGQNYGYTF. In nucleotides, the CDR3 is TGTGCCAGCAGCCCGGGACAGAACTATGGCTACACCTTC.

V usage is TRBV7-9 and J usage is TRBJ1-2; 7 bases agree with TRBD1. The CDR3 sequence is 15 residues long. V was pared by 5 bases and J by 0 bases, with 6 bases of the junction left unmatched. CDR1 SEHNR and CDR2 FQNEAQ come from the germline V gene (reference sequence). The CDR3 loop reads CASSLDRVPNYGYTF. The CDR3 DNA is TGTGCCAGCAGCCTAGACAGGGTCCCTAACTATGGCTACACCTTC.

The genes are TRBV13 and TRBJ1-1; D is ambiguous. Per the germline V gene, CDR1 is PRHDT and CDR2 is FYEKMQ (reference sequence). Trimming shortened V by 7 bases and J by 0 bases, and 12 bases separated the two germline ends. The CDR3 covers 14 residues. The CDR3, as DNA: TGTGCCAGCAATTACCGAAGCATGAACACTGAAGCTTTCTTT. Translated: CASNYRSMNTEAFF.

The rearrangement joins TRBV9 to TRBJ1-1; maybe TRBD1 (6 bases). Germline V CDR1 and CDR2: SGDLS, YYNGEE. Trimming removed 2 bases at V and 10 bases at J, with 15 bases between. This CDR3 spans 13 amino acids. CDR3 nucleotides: TGTGCCAGCAGCGTCCCCCCGACAGGCCCAGCTTTCTTT. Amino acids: CASSVPPTGPAFF.

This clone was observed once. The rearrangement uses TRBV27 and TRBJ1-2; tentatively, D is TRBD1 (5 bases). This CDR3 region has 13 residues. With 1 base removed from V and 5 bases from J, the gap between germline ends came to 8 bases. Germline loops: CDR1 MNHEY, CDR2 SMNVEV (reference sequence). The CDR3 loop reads CASSLYGTYGYTF. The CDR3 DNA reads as TGTGCCAGCAGTTTATATGGGACTTATGGCTACACCTTC.

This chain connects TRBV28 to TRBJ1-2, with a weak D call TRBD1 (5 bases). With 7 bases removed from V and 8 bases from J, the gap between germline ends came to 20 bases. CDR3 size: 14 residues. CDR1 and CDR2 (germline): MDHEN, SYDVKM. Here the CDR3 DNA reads TGTGCCAGCAAGTCAGGAGGCCGGGGGGGAGGCTACACCTTC. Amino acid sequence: CASKSGGRGGGYTF.

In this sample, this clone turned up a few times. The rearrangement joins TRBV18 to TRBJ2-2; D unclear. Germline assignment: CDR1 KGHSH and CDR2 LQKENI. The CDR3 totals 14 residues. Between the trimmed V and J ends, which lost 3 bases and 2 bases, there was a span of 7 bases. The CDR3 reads CASSPTRNTGELFF. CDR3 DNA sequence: TGTGCCAGCTCACCGACTCGAAACACCGGGGAGCTGTTTTTT.

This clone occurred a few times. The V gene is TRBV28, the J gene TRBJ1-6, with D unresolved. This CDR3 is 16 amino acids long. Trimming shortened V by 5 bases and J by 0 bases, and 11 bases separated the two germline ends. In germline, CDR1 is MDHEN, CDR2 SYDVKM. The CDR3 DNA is TGTGCCAGCAGTCCCCAGGATAGCTCCTATAATTCACCCCTCCACTTT. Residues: CASSPQDSSYNSPLHF.

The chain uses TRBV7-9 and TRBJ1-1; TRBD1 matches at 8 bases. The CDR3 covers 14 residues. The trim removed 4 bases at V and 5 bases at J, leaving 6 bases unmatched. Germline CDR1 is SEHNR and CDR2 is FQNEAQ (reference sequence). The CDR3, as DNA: TGTGCCAGCAGCTCCGGACAGGGACCAACTGAAGCTTTCTTT. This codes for CASSSGQGPTEAFF.

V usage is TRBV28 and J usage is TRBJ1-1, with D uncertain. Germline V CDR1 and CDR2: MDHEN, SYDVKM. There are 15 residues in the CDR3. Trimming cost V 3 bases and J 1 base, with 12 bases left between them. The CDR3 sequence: CASSFLSKQNTEAFF. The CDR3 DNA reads TGTGCCAGCAGTTTTCTTTCCAAGCAGAACACTGAAGCTTTCTTT. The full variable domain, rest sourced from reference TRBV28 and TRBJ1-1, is DVKVTQSSRYLVKRTGEKVFLECVQDMDHENMFWYRQDPGLGLRLIYFSYDVKMKEKGDIPEGYSVSREKKERFSLILESASTNQTSMYLCASSFLSKQNTEAFFGQGTRLTVV.

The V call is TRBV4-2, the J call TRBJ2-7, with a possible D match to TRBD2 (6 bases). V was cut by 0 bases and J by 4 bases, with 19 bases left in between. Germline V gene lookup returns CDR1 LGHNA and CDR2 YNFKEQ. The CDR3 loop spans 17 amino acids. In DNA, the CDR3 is TGTGCCAGCAGCCAAGATTGGAGGGTGACGGACCCTTACGAGCAGTACTTC. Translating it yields CASSQDWRVTDPYEQYF.

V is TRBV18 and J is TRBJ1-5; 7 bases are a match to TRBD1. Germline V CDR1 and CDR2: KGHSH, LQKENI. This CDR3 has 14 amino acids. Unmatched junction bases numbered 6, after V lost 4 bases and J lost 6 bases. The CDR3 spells CASSLGEGAQPQHF. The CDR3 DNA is TGTGCCAGCTCACTGGGTGAGGGGGCTCAGCCCCAGCATTTT.

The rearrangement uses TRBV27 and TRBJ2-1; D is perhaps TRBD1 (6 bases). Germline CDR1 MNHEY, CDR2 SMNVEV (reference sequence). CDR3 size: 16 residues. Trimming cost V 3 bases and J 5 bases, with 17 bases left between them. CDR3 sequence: CASSFLYPQGHNEQFF. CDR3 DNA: TGTGCCAGCAGTTTTCTCTACCCCCAGGGGCACAATGAGCAGTTCTTC.

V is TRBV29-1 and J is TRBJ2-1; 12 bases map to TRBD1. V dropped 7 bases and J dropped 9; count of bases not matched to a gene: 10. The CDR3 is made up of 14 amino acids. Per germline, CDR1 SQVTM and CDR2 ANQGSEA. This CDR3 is CSANPGQGASEQFF. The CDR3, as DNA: TGCAGCGCCAATCCGGGACAGGGGGCGAGTGAGCAGTTCTTC.

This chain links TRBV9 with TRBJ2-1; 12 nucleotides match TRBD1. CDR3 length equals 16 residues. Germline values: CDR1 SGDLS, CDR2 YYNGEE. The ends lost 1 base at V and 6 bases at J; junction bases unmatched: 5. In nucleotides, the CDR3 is TGTGCCAGCAGCGTAACGGGACAGGGGGCGTCCAATGAGCAGTTCTTC. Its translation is CASSVTGQGASNEQFF.

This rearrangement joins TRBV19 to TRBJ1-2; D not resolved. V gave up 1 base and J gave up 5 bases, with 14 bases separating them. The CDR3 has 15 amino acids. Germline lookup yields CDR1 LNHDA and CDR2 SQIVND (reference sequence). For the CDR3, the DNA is TGTGCCAGTAGTATAGGGACTTCGCAAGGATATGGCTACACCTTC. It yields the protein CASSIGTSQGYGYTF.

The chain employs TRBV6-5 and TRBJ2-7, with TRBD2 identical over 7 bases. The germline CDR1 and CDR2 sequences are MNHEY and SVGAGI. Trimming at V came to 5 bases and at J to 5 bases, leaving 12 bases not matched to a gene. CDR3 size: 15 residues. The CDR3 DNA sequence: TGTGCCAGCAGTAAAAGAGCGGGGATGAGGGACGAGCAGTACTTC. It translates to CASSKRAGMRDEQYF.

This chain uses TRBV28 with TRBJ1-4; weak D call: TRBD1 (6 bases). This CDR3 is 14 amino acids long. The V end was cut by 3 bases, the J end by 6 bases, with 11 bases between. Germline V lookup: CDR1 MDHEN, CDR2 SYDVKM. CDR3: CASSFGQRYEKLFF. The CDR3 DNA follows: TGTGCCAGCAGTTTTGGACAGAGATATGAAAAACTGTTTTTT.

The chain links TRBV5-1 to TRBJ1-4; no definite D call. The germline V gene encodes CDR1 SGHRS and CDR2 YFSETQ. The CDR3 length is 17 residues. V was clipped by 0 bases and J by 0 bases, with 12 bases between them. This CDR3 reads CASSLEARGATNEKLFF. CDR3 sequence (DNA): TGCGCCAGCAGCTTGGAGGCCCGAGGTGCAACTAATGAAAAACTGTTTTTT. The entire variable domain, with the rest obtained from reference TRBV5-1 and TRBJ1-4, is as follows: KAGVTQTPRYLIKTRGQQVTLSCSPISGHRSVSWYQQTPGQGLQFLFEYFSETQRNKGNFPGRFSGRQFSNSRSEMNVSTLELGDSALYLCASSLEARGATNEKLFFGSGTQLSVL.

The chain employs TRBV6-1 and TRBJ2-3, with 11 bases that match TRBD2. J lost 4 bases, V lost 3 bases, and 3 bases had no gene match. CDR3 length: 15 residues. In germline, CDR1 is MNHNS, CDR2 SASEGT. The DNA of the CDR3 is TGTGCCAGCAGTGATGGTAGCGGGGGGGCAGATACGCAGTATTTT. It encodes CASSDGSGGADTQYF.

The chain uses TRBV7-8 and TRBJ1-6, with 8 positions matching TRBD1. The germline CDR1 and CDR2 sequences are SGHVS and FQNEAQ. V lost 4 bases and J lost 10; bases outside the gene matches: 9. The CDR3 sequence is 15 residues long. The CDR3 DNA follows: TGTGCCAGCAGCTCAACAGGGGGTTCACGCTCACCCCTCCACTTT. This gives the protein CASSSTGGSRSPLHF.

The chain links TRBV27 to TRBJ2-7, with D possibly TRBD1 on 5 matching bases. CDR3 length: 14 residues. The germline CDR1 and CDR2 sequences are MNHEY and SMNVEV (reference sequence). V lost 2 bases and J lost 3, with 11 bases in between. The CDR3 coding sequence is TGTGCCAGCAGTTTACTGGAGACAGTCTACGAGCAGTACTTC. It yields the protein CASSLLETVYEQYF.

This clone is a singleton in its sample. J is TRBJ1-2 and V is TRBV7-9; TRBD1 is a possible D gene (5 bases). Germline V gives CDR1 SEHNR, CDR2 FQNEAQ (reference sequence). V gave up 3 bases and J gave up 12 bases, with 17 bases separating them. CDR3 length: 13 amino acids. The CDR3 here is CASSFGAGPIHTF. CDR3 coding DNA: TGTGCCAGCAGCTTTGGGGCAGGGCCTATTCACACCTTC.

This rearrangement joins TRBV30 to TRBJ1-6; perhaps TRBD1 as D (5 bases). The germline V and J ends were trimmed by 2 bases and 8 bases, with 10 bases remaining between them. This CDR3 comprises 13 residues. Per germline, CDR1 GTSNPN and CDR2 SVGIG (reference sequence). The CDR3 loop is CAWSSQGYSPLHF. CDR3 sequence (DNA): TGTGCCTGGAGTAGCCAGGGTTATTCACCCCTCCACTTT.

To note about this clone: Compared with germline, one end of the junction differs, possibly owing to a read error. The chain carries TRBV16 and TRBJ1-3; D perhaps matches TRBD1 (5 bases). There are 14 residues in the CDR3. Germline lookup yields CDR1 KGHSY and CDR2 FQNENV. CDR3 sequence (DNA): TGTGCCAGCGGCCAACGGGGGTCTGGAAACACCATATATTTT. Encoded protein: CASGQRGSGNTIYF.

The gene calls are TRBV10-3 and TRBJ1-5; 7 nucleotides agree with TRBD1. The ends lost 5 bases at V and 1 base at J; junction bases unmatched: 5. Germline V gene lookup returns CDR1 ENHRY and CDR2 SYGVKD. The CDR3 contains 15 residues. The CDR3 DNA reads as TGTGCCATCAGTCCCGGGACAGCGAGCAATCAGCCCCAGCATTTT. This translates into CAISPGTASNQPQHF.

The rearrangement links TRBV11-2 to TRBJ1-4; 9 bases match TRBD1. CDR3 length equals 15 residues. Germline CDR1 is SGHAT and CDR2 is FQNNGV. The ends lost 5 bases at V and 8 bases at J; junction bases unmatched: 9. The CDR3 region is CASSPPGQGGEKLFF. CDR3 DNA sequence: TGTGCCAGCAGCCCTCCGGGACAGGGTGGCGAAAAACTGTTTTTT.

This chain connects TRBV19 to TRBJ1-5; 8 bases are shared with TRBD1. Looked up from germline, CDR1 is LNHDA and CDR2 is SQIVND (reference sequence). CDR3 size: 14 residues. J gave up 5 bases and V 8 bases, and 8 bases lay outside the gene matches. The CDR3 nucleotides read TGTGCCAGTGCGTCAGGGGGCCGGGATCAGCCCCAGCATTTT. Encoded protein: CASASGGRDQPQHF.